This TCR beta chain was identified in a study of cytomegalovirus exposure and HLA in healthy donors. Study findings and constraints: Earlier results showed most TCR beta V segments being productive about 87% or about 30% of the time.

Amplification used 60 Vbeta primers and 13 Jbeta primers. Clones were read by immunoSEQ multiplex PCR, and TCRdb kept only the in-frame ones, dropping some. This table holds approximately 190,000 clones, about 85% found once. Turning to this clone: The antigen remains unidentified.

The CDR3 is made up of 16 amino acids. V lost 0 bases and J lost 6; bases outside the gene matches: 2. Per the germline V gene, CDR1 is MNHEY and CDR2 is SMNVEV (reference sequence). This chain uses TRBV27 with TRBJ2-1; 13 bases are a match to TRBD2. The sequenced sample consisted of PBMCs. This receptor was obtained from a man over 45 in good health and CMV-seronegative. The chain's CDR3 is CASSLSGTSGVNEQFF. The DNA for the CDR3 is TGTGCCAGCAGTTTATCAGGGACTAGCGGGGTCAATGAGCAGTTCTTC.